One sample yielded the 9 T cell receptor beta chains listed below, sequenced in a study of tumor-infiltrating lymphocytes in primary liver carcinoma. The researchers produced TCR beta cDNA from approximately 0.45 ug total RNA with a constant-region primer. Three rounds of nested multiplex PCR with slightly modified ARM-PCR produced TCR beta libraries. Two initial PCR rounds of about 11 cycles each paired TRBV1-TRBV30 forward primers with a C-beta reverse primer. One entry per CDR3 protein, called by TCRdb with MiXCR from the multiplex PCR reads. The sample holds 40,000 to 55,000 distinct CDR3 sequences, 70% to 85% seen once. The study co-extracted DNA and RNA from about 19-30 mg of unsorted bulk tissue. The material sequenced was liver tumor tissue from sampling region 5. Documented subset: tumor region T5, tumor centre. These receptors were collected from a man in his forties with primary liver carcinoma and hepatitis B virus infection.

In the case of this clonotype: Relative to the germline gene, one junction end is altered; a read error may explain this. This CDR3 is CAGSLGRGRVDTQYF. CDR3 sequence (DNA): TGCGCCGGCAGTTTAGGAAGGGGGCGCGTGGATACGCAGTATTTT. The J gene is TRBJ2-3, the V gene TRBV11-1; 7 bases match TRBD1. Germline CDR1 and CDR2: SGHAT and FQDESV (reference sequence). The CDR3 contains 15 residues.

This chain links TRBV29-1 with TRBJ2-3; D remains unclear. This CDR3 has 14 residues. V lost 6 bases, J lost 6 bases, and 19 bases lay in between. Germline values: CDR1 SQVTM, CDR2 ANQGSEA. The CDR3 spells CSVVEVTTIDTQYF. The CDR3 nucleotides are TGCAGCGTCGTTGAGGTGACCACTATTGATACGCAGTATTTT.

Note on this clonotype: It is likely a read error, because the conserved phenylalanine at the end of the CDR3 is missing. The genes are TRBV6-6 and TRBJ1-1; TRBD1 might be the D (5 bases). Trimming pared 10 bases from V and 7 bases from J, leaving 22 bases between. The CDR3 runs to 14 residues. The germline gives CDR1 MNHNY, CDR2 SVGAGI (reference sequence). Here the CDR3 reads CANNYQGQTDEAFS. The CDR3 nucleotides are TGTGCCAACAACTACCAGGGCCAGACAGATGAAGCTTTCTCT.

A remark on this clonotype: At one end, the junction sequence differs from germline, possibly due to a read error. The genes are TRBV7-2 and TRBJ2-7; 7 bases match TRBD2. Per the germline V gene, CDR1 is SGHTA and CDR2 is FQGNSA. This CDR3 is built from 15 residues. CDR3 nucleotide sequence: TGTGCCAGCAGGCGGGAGCGGGACGACTTCTACGAGCAGTACTTT. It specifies CASRRERDDFYEQYF.

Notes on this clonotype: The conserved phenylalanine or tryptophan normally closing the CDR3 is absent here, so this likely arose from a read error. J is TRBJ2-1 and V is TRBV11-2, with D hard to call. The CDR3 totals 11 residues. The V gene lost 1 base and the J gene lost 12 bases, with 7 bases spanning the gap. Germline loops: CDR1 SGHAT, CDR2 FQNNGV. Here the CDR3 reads CASSLANMQFI. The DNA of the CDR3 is TGTGCCAGCAGCTTAGCCAATATGCAGTTCATC.

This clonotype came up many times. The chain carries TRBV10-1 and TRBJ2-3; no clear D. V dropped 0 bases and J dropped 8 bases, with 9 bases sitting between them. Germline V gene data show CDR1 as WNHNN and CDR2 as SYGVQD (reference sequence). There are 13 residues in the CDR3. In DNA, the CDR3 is TGCGCCAGCAGTGAGTCGATAGCCGGTACGCAGTATTTT. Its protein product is CASSESIAGTQYF.

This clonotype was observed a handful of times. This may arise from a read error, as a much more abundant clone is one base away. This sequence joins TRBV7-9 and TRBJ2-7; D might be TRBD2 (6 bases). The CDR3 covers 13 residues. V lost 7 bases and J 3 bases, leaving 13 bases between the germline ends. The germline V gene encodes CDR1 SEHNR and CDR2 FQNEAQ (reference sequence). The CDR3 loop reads CASTWGEIYEQYF. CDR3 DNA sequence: TGTGCCAGCACCTGGGGGGAGATCTACGAGCAGTACTTC.

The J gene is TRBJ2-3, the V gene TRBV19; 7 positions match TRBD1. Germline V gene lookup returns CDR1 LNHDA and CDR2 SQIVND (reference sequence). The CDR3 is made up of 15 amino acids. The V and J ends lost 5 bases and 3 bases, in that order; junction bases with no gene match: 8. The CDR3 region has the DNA TGTGCCAGTAGTGAATGGGGGACAGCGACAGATACGCAGTATTTT. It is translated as CASSEWGTATDTQYF.

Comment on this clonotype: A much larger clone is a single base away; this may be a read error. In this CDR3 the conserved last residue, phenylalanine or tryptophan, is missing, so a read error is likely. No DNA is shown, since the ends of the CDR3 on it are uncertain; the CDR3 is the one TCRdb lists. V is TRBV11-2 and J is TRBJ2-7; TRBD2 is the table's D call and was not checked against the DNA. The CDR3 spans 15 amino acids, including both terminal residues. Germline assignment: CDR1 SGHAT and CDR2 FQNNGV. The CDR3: CDSSLRIAGELEQCL.